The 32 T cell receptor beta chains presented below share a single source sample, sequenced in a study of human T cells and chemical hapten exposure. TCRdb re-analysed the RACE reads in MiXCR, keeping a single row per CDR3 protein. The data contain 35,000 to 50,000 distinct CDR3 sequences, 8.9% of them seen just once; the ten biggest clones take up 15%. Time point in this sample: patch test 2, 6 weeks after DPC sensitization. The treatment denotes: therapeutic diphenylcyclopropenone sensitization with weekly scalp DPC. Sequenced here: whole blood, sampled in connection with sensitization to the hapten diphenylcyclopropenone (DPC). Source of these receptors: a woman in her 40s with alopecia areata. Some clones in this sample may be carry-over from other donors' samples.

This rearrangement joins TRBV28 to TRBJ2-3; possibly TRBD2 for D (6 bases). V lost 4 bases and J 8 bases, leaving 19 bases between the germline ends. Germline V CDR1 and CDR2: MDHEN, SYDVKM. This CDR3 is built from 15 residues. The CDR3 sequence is CASSSRGSGSGTQYF. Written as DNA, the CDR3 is TGTGCCAGCAGTTCCCGGGGTAGCGGTAGTGGTACGCAGTATTTT.

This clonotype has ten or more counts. CDR3 in amino acids: CSVRRGITDTQYF. Here the CDR3 DNA reads TGCAGCGTACGGCGAGGGATCACAGATACGCAGTATTTT. J is TRBJ2-3 and V is TRBV29-1; D may be TRBD2 (5 bases). There are 13 residues in the CDR3. The V gene lost 6 bases and the J gene lost 2 bases, with 12 bases spanning the gap. Germline values: CDR1 SQVTM, CDR2 ANQGSEA.

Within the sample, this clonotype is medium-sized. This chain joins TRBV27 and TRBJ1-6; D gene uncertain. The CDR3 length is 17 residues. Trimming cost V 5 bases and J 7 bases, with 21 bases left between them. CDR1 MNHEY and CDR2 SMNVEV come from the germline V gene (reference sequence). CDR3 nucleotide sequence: TGTGCCAGCAGTCCAGCTCCCTTCTCAAGCGGGAATTCACCCCTCCACTTT. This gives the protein CASSPAPFSSGNSPLHF.

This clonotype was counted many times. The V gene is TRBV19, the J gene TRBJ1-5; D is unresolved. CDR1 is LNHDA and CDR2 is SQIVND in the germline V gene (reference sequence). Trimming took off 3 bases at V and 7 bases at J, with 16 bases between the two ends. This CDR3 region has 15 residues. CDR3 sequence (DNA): TGTGCCAGTAGTATCCTGGAGGGATCGAGGCAGCCCCAGCATTTT. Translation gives CASSILEGSRQPQHF.

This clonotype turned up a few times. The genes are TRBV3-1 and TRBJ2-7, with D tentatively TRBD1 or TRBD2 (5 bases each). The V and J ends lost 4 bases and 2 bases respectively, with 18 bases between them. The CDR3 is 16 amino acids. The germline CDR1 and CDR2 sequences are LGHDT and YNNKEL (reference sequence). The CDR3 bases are TGTGCCAGCAGCCCGCAATCGGGGCCCCCCGCCTACGAGCAGTACTTC. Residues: CASSPQSGPPAYEQYF.

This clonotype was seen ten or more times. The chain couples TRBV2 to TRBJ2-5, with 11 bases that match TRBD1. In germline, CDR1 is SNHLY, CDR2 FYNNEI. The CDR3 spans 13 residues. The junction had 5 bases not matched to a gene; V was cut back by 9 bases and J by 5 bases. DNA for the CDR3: TGTGCCAGAGGGACAGGGGGTATGGAGACCCAGTACTTC. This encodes CARGTGGMETQYF.

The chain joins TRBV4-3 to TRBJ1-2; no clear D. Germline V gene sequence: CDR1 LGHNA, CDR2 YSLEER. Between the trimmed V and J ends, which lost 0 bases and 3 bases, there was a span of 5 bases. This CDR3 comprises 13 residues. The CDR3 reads CASSQDQYYGYTF. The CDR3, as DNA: TGCGCCAGCAGCCAAGATCAGTACTATGGCTACACCTTC.

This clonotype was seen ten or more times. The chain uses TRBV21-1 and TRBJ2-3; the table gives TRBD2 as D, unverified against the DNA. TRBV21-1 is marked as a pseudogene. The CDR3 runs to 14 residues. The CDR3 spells CASSSAGEGDTQYF. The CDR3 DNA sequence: TGTGCCAGCAGCAGCGCGGGGGAGGGAGATACGCAGTATTTT.

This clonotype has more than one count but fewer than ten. The CDR3 DNA reads as TGTGCCAGCAGCCAAGAGCGGGGGGGCCGGTACAATGAGCAGTTCTTC. Translation gives CASSQERGGRYNEQFF. V is TRBV14 and J is TRBJ2-1; 9 positions agree with TRBD2. The CDR3 length is 16 residues. Germline loops: CDR1 SGHDN, CDR2 FVKESK. The V segment lost 0 bases and the J segment 4 bases; nucleotides outside the gene matches: 4.

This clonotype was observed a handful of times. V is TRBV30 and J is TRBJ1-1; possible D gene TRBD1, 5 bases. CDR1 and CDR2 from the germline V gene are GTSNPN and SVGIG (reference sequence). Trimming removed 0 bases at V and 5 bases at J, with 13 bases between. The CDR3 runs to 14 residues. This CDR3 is CAWSVGLRRTEAFF. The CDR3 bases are TGTGCCTGGAGTGTGGGACTCAGGAGGACTGAAGCTTTCTTT.

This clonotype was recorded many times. The CDR3 nucleotides are TGCAGTGCTAGAGCCCCGTTGGGGGAGACCCAGTACTTC. Translated: CSARAPLGETQYF. The chain carries TRBV20-1 and TRBJ2-5; D unclear. This CDR3 comprises 13 residues. V gave up 1 base and J gave up 5 bases, with 11 bases separating them. Germline V gives CDR1 DFQATT, CDR2 SNEGSKA (reference sequence).

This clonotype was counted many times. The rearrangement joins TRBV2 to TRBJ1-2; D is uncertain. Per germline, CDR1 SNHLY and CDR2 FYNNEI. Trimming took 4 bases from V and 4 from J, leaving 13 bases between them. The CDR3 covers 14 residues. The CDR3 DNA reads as TGTGCCAGCAGTGTGGACTCAGAGGCCTATGGCTACACCTTC. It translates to CASSVDSEAYGYTF.

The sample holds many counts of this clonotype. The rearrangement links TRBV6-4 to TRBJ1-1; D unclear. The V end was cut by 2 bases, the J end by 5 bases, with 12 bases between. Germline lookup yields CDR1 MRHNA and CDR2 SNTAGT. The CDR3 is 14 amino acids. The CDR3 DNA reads TGTGCCAGCAGTGACCGGGTTGGTTCGACTGAAGCTTTCTTT. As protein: CASSDRVGSTEAFF.

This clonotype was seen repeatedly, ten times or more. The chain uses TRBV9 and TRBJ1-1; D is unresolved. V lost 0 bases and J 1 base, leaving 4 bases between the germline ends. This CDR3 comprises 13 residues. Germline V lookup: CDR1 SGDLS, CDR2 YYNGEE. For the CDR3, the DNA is TGTGCCAGCAGCGTAGTACAGAACACTGAAGCTTTCTTT. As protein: CASSVVQNTEAFF.

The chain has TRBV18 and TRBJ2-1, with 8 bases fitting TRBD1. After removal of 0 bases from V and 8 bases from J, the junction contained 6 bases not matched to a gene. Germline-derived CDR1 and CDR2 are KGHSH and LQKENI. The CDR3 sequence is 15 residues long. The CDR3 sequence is CASSPPGQALDEQFF. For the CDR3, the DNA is TGTGCCAGCTCACCACCGGGACAGGCGCTGGATGAGCAGTTCTTC.

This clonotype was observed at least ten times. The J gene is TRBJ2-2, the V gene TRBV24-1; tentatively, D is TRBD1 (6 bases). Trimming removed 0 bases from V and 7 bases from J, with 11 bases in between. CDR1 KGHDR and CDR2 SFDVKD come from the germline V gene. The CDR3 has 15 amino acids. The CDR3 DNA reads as TGTGCCACCAGTGATTTGGCAGGGGACCACGGGGAGCTGTTTTTT. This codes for CATSDLAGDHGELFF.

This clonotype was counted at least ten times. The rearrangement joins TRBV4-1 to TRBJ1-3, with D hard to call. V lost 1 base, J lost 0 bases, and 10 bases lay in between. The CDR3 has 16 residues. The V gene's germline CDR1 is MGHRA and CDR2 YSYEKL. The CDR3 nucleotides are TGCGCCAGCAGCCAAGCCGCCGTGAGCTCTGGAAACACCATATATTTT. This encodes CASSQAAVSSGNTIYF.

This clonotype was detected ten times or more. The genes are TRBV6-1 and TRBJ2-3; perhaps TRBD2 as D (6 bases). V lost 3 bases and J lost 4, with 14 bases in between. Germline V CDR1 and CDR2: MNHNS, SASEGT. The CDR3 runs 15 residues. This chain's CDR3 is CASSELVGEADTQYF. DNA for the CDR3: TGTGCCAGCAGTGAGTTAGTGGGGGAGGCAGATACGCAGTATTTT.

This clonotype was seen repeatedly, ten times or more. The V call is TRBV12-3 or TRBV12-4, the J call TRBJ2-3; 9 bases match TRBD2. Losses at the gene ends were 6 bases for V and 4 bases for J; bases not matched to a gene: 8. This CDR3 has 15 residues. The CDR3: CASRPRAGGPDTQYF. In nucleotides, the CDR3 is TGTGCCAGCAGACCACGGGCGGGGGGGCCAGATACGCAGTATTTT.

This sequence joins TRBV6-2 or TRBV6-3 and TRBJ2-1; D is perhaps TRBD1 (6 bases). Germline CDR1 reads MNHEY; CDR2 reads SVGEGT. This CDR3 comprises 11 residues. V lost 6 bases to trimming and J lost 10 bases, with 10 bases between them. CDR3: CASSLTGEQFF. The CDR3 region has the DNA TGTGCCAGCAGCCTTACAGGGGAGCAGTTCTTC.

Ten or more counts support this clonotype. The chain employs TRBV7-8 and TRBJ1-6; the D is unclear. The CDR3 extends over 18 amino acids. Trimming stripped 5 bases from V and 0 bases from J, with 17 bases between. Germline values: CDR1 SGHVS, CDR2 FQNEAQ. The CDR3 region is CASSVTTSGSSYNSPLHF. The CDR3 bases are TGTGCCAGCAGCGTAACAACCAGTGGGAGCTCCTATAATTCACCCCTCCACTTT.

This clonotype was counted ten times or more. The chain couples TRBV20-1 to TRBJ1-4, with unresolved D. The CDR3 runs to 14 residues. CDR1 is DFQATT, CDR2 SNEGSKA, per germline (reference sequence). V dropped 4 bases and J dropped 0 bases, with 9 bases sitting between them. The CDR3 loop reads CSATSTSTNEKLFF. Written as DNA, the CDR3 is TGCAGTGCTACTTCCACGTCAACTAATGAAAAACTGTTTTTT.

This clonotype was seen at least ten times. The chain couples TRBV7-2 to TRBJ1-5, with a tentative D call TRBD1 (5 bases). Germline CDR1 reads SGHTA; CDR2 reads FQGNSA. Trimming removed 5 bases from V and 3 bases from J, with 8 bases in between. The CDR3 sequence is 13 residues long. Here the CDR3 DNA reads TGTGCCAGCAGCAGGGGCTTCAATCAGCCCCAGCATTTT. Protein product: CASSRGFNQPQHF.

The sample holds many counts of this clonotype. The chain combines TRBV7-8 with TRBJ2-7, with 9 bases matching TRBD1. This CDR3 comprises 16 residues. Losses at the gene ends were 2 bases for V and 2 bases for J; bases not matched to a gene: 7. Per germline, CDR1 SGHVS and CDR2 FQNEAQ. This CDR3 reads CASSLPKTGGTYEQYF. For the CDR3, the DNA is TGTGCCAGCAGCTTACCGAAGACAGGGGGAACCTACGAGCAGTACTTC.

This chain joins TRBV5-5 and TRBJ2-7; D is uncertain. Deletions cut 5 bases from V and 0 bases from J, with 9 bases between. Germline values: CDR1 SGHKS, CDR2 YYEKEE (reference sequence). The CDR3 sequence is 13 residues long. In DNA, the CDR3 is TGTGCCAGCAGAGGACCCAGCTCCTACGAGCAGTACTTC. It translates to CASRGPSSYEQYF.

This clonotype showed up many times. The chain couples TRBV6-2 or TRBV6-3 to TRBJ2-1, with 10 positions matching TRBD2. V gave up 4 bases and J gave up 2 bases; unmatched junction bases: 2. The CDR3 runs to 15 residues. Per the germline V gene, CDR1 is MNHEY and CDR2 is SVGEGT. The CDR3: CASSSSGGAYNEQFF. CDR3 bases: TGTGCCAGCAGTTCTAGCGGGGGCGCCTACAATGAGCAGTTCTTC.

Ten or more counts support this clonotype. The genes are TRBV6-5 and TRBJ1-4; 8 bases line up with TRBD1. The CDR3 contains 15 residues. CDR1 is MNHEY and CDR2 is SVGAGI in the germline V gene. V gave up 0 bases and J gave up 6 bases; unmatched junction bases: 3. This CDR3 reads CASSYSDRDYEKLFF. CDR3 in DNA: TGTGCCAGCAGTTACTCGGACAGGGATTATGAAAAACTGTTTTTT.

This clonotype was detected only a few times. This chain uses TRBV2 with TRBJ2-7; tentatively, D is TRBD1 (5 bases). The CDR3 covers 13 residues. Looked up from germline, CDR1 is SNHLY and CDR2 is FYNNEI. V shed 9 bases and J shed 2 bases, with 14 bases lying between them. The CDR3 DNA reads TGTGCCAGTACTCCAGGGCGAACCTACGAGCAGTACTTC. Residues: CASTPGRTYEQYF.

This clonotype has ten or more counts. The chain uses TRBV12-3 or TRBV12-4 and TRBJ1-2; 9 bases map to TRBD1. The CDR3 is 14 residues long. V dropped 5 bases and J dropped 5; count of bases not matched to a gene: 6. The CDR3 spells CASSPQGASYGYTF. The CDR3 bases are TGTGCCAGCAGTCCACAGGGGGCGAGTTATGGCTACACCTTC.

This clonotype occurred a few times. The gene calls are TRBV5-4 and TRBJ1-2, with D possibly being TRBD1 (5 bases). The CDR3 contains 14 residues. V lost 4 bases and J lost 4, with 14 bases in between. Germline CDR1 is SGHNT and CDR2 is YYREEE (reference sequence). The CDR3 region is CASSLQGLGYGYTF. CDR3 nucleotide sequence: TGTGCCAGCAGCCTTCAGGGATTAGGCTATGGCTACACCTTC.

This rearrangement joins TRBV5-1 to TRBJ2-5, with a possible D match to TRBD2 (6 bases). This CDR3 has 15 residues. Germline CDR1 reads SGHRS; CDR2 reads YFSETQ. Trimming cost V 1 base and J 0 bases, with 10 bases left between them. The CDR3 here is CASSLWGEYQETQYF. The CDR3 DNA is TGCGCCAGCAGCTTGTGGGGGGAGTACCAAGAGACCCAGTACTTC.

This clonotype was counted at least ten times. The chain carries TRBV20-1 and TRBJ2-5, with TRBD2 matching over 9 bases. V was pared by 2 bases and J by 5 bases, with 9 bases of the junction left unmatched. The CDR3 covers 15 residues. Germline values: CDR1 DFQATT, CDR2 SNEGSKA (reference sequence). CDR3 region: CSARSLAGSPETQYF. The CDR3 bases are TGCAGTGCTAGATCCCTAGCGGGGTCCCCGGAGACCCAGTACTTC.